The clone carrying this TCR beta chain was detected only once. Its target is unknown. Expressed TCRB transcripts were sequenced because the isolated RNA had all been reverse transcribed beforehand. It was found that naive, central memory and regulatory T cell samples averaged approximately 3.6 million reads. Sequencing used immunoSEQ multiplex PCR; TCRdb keeps in-frame clones, though not all of them. Of approximately 240,000 clones detected, roughly 17% appear once; the ten largest clones hold about 0.085%. The data originate from a study of beta chain features in type 1 diabetes. Regarding the study as a whole: All four CD4+ subsets of Type 1 diabetes patients contained TCRB CDR3s that were moderately but significantly shorter.

Researchers reported sorting CD4+ naive, central memory, regulatory and stem cell-like memory cells via CD45RO/CCR7/CD25/CD127/CD95/CD27. Sort purity for all populations was recorded as exceeding 98%. Germline CDR1 and CDR2: MDHEN and SYDVKM. This CDR3 contains 14 residues. The V and J ends lost 5 bases and 4 bases, in that order; junction bases with no gene match: 5. This clonotype was sampled from a man aged 25-45 years with type 1 diabetes. The sequenced sample was naive CD4+ T cells from blood. The chain combines TRBV28 with TRBJ1-5, with TRBD1 identical over 7 bases. The CDR3 spells CASSETGKNQPQHF. The CDR3 DNA reads as TGTGCCAGCAGTGAGACAGGGAAGAATCAGCCCCAGCATTTT.